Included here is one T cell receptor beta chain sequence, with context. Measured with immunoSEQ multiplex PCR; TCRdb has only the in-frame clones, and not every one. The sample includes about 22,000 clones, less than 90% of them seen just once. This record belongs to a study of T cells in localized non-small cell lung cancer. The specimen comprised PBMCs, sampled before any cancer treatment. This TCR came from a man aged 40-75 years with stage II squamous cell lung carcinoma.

This CDR3 reads CASSSLAGVSNEQFF. The CDR3 coding sequence is TGTGCCAGCAGTTCGCTAGCGGGAGTCAGCAATGAGCAGTTCTTC. The J gene is TRBJ2-1, the V gene TRBV28, with 10 bases identical to TRBD2. With 4 bases clipped from V and 6 bases from J, the junction kept 6 bases outside the gene matches. The CDR3 totals 15 residues. Germline CDR1 reads MDHEN; CDR2 reads SYDVKM. The full variable domain, rest sourced from reference TRBV28 and TRBJ2-1, is DVKVTQSSRYLVKRTGEKVFLECVQDMDHENMFWYRQDPGLGLRLIYFSYDVKMKEKGDIPEGYSVSREKKERFSLILESASTNQTSMYLCASSSLAGVSNEQFFGPGTRLTVL.